The sequence of this TCR beta chain was determined in a study of regulatory T cells in long-lasting Graves disease. CDR3 regions were amplified by Arm-PCR using iRepertoire HTBI primers to build TCR beta libraries. As processed by the authors: Sequenced samples collectively carried roughly 63 TRBV and 14 TRBJ segments. TCRdb used MiXCR to reprocess the multiplex PCR reads, holding one entry per CDR3 protein. TCRdb, rather than the study authors, made the V and J calls. The sample records 250,000 to 300,000 distinct CDR3 sequences, 20% to 25% being singletons. The CDR3 runs to 15 residues. Germline-derived CDR1 and CDR2 are SGHTA and FQGNSA. Trimming stripped 6 bases from V and 0 bases from J, with 13 bases between. This clonotype showed up just a few times. The sample's time point: persistent/refractory GD, antithyroid drugs over 5 years with positive TRAb. From RNA extracted from PBMCs, the TCR library was made.

The sequencing here drew on peripheral blood mononuclear cells (PBMCs), taken when the disease was refractory, from a patient treated with antithyroid drugs. This receptor was identified in a female donor with Graves disease. This chain joins TRBV7-2 and TRBJ2-3; possibly TRBD2 for D (6 bases). In DNA form, the CDR3 reads TGTGCCAGCAGTCCGGACTACCAGAGCACAGATACGCAGTATTTT. Its protein product is CASSPDYQSTDTQYF. The entire variable domain, with the rest obtained from reference TRBV7-2 and TRBJ2-3, is as follows: GAGVSQSPSNKVTEKGKDVELRCDPISGHTALYWYRQSLGQGLEFLIYFQGNSAPDKSGLPSDRFSAERTGGSVSTLTIQRTQQEDSAVYLCASSPDYQSTDTQYFGPGTRLTVL.